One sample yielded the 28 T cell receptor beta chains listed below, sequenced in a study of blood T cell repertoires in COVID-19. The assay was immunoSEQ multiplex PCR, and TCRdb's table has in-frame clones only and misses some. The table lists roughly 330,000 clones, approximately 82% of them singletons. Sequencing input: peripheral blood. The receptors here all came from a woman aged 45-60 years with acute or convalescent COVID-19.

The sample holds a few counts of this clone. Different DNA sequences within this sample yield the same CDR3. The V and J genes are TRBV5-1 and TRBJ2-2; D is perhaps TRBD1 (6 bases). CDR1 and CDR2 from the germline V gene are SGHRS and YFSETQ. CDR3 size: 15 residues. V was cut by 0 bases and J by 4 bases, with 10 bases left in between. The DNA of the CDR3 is TGCGCCAGCAGCTTGGACAGGGTTGGCACCGGGGAGCTGTTTTTT. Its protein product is CASSLDRVGTGELFF.

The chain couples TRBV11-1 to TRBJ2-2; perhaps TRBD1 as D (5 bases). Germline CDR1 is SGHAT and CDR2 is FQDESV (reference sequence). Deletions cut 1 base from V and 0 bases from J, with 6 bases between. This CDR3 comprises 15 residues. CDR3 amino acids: CASSLGGANTGELFF. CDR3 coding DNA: TGTGCCAGCAGCTTAGGGGGCGCGAACACCGGGGAGCTGTTTTTT. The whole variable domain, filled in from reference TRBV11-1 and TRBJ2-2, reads EAEVAQSPRYKITEKSQAVAFWCDPISGHATLYWYRQILGQGPELLVQFQDESVVDDSQLPKDRFSAERLKGVDSTLKIQPAELGDSAMYLCASSLGGANTGELFFGEGSRLTVL.

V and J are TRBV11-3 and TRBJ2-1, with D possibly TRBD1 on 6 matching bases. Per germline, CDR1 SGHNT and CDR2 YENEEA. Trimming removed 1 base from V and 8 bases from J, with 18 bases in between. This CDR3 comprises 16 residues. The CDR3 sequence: CASSLVLGASWDEQFF. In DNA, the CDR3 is TGTGCCAGCAGCTTAGTTCTGGGGGCTTCCTGGGATGAGCAGTTCTTC.

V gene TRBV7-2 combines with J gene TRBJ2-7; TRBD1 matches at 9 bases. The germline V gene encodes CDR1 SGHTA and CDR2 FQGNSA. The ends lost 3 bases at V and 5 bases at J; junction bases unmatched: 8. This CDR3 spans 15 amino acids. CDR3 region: CASSFSGTGQHEQYF. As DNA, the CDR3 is TGTGCCAGCAGCTTCTCCGGGACAGGGCAACACGAGCAGTACTTC.

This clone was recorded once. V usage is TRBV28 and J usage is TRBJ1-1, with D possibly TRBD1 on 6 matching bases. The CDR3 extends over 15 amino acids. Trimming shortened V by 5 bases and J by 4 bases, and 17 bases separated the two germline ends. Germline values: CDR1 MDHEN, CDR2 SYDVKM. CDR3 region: CASSPPGEGSTEAFF. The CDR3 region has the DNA TGTGCCAGCAGTCCCCCAGGGGAGGGGTCCACTGAAGCTTTCTTT.

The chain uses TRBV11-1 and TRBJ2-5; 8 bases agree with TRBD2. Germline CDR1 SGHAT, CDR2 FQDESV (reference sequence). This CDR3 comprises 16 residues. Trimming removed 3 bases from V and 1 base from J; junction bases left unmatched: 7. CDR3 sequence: CASSFGSGTIQETQYF. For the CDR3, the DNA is TGTGCCAGCAGCTTCGGTAGCGGGACGATCCAAGAGACCCAGTACTTC.

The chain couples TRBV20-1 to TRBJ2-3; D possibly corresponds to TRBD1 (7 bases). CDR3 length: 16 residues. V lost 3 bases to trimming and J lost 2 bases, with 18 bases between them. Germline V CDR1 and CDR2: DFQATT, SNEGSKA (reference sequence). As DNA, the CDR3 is TGCAGTGCTAGTCCCCCAGGGGGGTGGGACACAGATACGCAGTATTTT. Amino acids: CSASPPGGWDTDTQYF.

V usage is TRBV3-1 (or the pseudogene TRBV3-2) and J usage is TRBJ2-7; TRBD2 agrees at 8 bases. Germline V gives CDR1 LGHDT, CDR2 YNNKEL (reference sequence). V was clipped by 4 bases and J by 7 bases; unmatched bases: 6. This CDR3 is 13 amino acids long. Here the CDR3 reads CASSLGVAGEQYV. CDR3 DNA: TGTGCCAGCAGCCTGGGGGTAGCGGGGGAGCAGTACGTC.

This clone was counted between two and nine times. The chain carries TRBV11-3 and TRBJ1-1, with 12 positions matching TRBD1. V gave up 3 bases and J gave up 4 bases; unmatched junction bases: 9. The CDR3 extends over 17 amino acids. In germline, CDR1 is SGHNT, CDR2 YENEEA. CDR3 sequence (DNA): TGTGCCAGCAGCTTCGGGACAGGGGGCGCGGGCTCCACTGAAGCTTTCTTT. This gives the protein CASSFGTGGAGSTEAFF.

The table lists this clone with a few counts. In DNA, the CDR3 is TGTGCCAGCAGCTTGGGGGGGCTCGCCGGGGAGCTGTTTTTT. Its translation: CASSLGGLAGELFF. This rearrangement joins TRBV5-4 to TRBJ2-2; a possible D gene is TRBD1 (6 bases). The germline CDR1 and CDR2 sequences are SGHNT and YYREEE (reference sequence). Trimming removed 0 bases from V and 6 bases from J, with 9 bases in between. This CDR3 has 14 residues.

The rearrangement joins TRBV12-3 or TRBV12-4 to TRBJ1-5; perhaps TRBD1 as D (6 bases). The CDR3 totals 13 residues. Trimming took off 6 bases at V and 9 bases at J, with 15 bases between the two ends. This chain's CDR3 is CASSSQGRGPQHF. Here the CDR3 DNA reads TGTGCCAGCAGCTCTCAGGGCAGGGGGCCCCAGCATTTT.

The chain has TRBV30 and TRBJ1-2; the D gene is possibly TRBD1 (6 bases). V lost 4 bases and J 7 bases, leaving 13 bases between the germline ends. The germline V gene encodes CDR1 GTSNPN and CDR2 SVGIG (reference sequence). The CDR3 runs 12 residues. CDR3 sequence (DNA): TGTGCCTGGATGGGACAAAAACGTGGCTACACCTTC. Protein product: CAWMGQKRGYTF.

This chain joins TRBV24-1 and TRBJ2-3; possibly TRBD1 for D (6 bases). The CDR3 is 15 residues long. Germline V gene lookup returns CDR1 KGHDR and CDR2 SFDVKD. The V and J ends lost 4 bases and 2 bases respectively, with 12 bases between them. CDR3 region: CATSDPGQTTDTQYF. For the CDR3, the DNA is TGTGCCACCAGTGACCCCGGACAGACCACAGATACGCAGTATTTT.

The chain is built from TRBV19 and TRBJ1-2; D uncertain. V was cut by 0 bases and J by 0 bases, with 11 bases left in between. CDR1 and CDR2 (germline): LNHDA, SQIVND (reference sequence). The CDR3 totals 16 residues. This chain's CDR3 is CASSIEWGVSNYGYTF. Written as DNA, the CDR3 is TGTGCCAGTAGTATAGAGTGGGGAGTTTCTAACTATGGCTACACCTTC.

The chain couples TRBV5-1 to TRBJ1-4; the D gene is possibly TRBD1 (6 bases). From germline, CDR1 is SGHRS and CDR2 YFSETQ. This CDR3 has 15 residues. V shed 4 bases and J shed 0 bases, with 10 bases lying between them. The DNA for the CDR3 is TGCGCCAGCAGCACCGGGACAACAACTAATGAAAAACTGTTTTTT. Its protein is CASSTGTTTNEKLFF.

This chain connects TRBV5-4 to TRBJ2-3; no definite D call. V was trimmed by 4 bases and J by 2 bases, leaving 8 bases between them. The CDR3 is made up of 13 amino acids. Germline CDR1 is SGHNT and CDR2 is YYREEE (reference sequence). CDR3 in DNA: TGTGCCAGCAGCCCGGTCCCCACAGATACGCAGTATTTT. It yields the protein CASSPVPTDTQYF.

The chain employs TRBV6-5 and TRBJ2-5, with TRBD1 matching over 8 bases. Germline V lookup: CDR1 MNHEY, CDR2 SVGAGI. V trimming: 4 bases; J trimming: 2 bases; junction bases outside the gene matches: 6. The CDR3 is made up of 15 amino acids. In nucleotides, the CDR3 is TGTGCCAGCAGTTTAAACAGGGGGTGGCAAGAGACCCAGTACTTC. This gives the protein CASSLNRGWQETQYF.

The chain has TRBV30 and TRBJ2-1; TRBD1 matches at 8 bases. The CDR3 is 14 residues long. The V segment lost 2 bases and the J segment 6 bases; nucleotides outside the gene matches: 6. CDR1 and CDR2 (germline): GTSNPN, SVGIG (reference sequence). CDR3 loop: CAWSSRTGFNEQFF. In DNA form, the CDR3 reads TGTGCCTGGAGTTCGAGGACAGGGTTCAATGAGCAGTTCTTC.

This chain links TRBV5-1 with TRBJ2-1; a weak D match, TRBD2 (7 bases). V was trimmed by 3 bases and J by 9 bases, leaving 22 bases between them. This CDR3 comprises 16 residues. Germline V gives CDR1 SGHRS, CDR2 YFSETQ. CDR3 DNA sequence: TGCGCCAGCAGCTCTCAACTAGCGTCGAGGGGGAGTGAGCAGTTCTTC. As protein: CASSSQLASRGSEQFF.

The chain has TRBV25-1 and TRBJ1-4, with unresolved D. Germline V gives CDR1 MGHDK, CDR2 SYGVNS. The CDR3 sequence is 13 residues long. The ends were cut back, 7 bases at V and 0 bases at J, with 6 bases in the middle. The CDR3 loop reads CASTPATNEKLFF. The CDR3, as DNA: TGTGCCAGCACCCCTGCAACTAATGAAAAACTGTTTTTT.

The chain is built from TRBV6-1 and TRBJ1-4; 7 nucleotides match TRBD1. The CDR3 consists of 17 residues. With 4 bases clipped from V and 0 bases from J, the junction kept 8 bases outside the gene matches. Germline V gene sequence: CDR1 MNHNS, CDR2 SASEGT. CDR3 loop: CASSGQFQGATNEKLFF. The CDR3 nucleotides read TGTGCCAGCAGTGGCCAATTCCAGGGGGCAACTAATGAAAAACTGTTTTTT.

Here the CDR3 reads CASSYSTPAGGYTF. DNA for the CDR3: TGTGCCAGCAGTTACTCAACCCCCGCCGGGGGCTACACCTTC. The rearrangement uses TRBV6-2 or TRBV6-3 and TRBJ1-2; D not certain. CDR1 is MNHEY and CDR2 is SVGEGT in the germline V gene. The V gene lost 0 bases and the J gene lost 8 bases, with 13 bases spanning the gap. This CDR3 has 14 amino acids.

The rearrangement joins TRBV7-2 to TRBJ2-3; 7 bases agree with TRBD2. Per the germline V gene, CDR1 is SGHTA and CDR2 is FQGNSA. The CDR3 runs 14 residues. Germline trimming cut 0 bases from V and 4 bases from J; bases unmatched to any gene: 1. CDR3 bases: TGTGCCAGCAGCTTAGCGGGGGGGGCAGATACGCAGTATTTT. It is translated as CASSLAGGADTQYF. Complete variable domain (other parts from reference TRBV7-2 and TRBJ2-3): GAGVSQSPSNKVTEKGKDVELRCDPISGHTALYWYRQSLGQGLEFLIYFQGNSAPDKSGLPSDRFSAERTGGSVSTLTIQRTQQEDSAVYLCASSLAGGADTQYFGPGTRLTVL.

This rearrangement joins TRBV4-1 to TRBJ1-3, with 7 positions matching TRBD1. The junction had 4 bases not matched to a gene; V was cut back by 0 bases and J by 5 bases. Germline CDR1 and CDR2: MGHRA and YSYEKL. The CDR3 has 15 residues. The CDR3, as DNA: TGCGCCAGCAGCCAAGATCGGGACAGAAGAAACACCATATATTTT. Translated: CASSQDRDRRNTIYF.

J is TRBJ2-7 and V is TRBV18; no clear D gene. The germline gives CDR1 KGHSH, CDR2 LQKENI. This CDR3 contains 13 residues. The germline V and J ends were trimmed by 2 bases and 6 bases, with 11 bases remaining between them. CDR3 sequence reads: CASSPSSPGEQYV. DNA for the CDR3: TGTGCCAGCTCACCATCAAGCCCTGGCGAGCAGTACGTC.

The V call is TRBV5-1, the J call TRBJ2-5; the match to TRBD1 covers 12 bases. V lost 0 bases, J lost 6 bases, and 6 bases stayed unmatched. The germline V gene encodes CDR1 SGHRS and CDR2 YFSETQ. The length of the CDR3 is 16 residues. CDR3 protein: CASSLGGTGGEKTQYF. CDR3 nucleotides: TGCGCCAGCAGCTTGGGTGGGACAGGGGGCGAAAAGACCCAGTACTTC.

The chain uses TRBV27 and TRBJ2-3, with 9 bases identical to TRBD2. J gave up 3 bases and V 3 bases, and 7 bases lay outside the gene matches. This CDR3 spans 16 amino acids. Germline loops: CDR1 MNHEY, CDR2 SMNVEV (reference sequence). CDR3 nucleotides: TGTGCCAGCAGTTTCCCGACTAGCGGAGGGACAGATACGCAGTATTTT. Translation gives CASSFPTSGGTDTQYF.

CDR3 coding DNA: TGTGCCAGCAGTTTGACAACGTGGGAAGAGACCCAGTACTTC. It yields the protein CASSLTTWEETQYF. The chain joins TRBV2 to TRBJ2-5; no definite D call. From germline, CDR1 is SNHLY and CDR2 FYNNEI. The CDR3 is made up of 14 amino acids. The V and J ends lost 5 bases and 3 bases respectively, with 13 bases between them.